Shown below are 20 T cell receptor beta chains from a single sample sequenced in a study of blood T cell repertoires in COVID-19. The method was immunoSEQ multiplex PCR; TCRdb's version includes in-frame clones alone and lacks a portion of them. The repertoire consists of tens of thousands of clones, with about 88% occurring once and the leading ten covering 10% to 15%. Sample: peripheral blood. These receptors were collected from a human donor in a cohort sampled during active COVID-19.

CDR3 loop: CASGRGAYEQYF. The CDR3 bases are TGTGCCAGCGGGCGGGGGGCCTACGAGCAGTACTTC. V and J are TRBV12-3 or TRBV12-4 and TRBJ2-7; 8 bases are shared with TRBD2. The CDR3 runs 12 residues. V was clipped by 8 bases and J by 2 bases; unmatched bases: 2.

The chain has TRBV9 and TRBJ1-6, with D possibly being TRBD1 (6 bases). The germline V gene has CDR1 SGDLS and CDR2 YYNGEE. V lost 0 bases to trimming and J lost 1 base, with 11 bases between them. This CDR3 contains 17 residues. The CDR3, as DNA: TGTGCCAGCAGCGTAGGTCAGGGGCGATCCTATAATTCACCCCTCCACTTT. Translation gives CASSVGQGRSYNSPLHF.

The genes are TRBV11-2 and TRBJ2-5, with D perhaps matching TRBD2 (6 bases). CDR3 size: 14 residues. Trimming cost V 5 bases and J 1 base, with 11 bases left between them. Germline V gene sequence: CDR1 SGHAT, CDR2 FQNNGV. CDR3 protein: CASSKIAVQETQYF. DNA for the CDR3: TGTGCCAGCAGCAAAATAGCGGTCCAAGAGACCCAGTACTTC.

The rearrangement joins TRBV27 to TRBJ2-5, with 11 bases identical to TRBD2. Germline trimming cut 6 bases from V and 4 bases from J; bases unmatched to any gene: 7. The CDR3 has 15 amino acids. Germline lookup yields CDR1 MNHEY and CDR2 SMNVEV (reference sequence). The CDR3 sequence is CASSKLAGVIETQYF. CDR3 in DNA: TGTGCCAGCAGCAAACTAGCGGGGGTAATAGAGACCCAGTACTTC.

CDR3 DNA sequence: TGCGCCAGCAGCCCGGACAGGCGCTCTGGGGCCAACGTCCTGACTTTC. This gives the protein CASSPDRRSGANVLTF. The chain recombines TRBV5-1 with TRBJ2-6; TRBD1 matches 7 bases. The CDR3 has 16 residues. From germline, CDR1 is SGHRS and CDR2 YFSETQ. The trim removed 4 bases at V and 0 bases at J, leaving 4 bases unmatched.

V usage is TRBV5-1 and J usage is TRBJ1-2; 8 bases agree with TRBD1. CDR1 is SGHRS, CDR2 YFSETQ, per germline. The length of the CDR3 is 16 residues. Trimming removed 0 bases from V and 3 bases from J; junction bases left unmatched: 7. CDR3 region: CASSLGQGAGDYGYTF. The CDR3, as DNA: TGCGCCAGCAGCTTGGGGCAGGGGGCGGGCGACTATGGCTACACCTTC.

This chain uses TRBV5-4 with TRBJ2-7; a weak D match, TRBD1 (7 bases). Germline V gene sequence: CDR1 SGHNT, CDR2 YYREEE (reference sequence). Trimming stripped 3 bases from V and 2 bases from J, with 18 bases between. The CDR3 is 16 residues long. The CDR3 nucleotides are TGTGCCAGCAGCTCCCGCGACAGGGACTCAACCTACGAGCAGTACTTC. Translation: CASSSRDRDSTYEQYF.

V and J are TRBV13 and TRBJ2-7, with TRBD1 matching over 10 bases. The germline V gene encodes CDR1 PRHDT and CDR2 FYEKMQ (reference sequence). This CDR3 comprises 14 residues. V lost 7 bases, J lost 2 bases, and 5 bases stayed unmatched. CDR3 sequence: CASNRQGAAYEQYF. The CDR3 region has the DNA TGTGCCAGCAACAGACAGGGGGCCGCCTACGAGCAGTACTTC.

The gene calls are TRBV5-4 and TRBJ2-5; 12 nucleotides match TRBD2. V lost 0 bases to trimming and J lost 7 bases; unmatched junction nucleotides: 10. Germline loops: CDR1 SGHNT, CDR2 YYREEE (reference sequence). The CDR3 is 17 amino acids. CDR3 residues: CASSLDLASGGVWTQYF. The CDR3, as DNA: TGTGCCAGCAGCTTGGATTTGGCTAGCGGGGGGGTATGGACCCAGTACTTC.

The V and J genes are TRBV7-9 and TRBJ1-2; possible D gene TRBD1, 6 bases. Per germline, CDR1 SEHNR and CDR2 FQNEAQ (reference sequence). CDR3 length equals 13 residues. V gave up 3 bases and J gave up 8 bases, with 13 bases separating them. The CDR3 bases are TGTGCCAGCAGCTTTCTGGGGGCTCAAGGCTACACCTTC. It translates to CASSFLGAQGYTF.

V and J are TRBV29-1 and TRBJ2-1; D may be TRBD1 (5 bases). Germline values: CDR1 SQVTM, CDR2 ANQGSEA. V lost 4 bases and J 0 bases, leaving 10 bases between the germline ends. This CDR3 is built from 14 residues. The CDR3 here is CSVVQDSSYNEQFF. The CDR3 DNA follows: TGCAGCGTTGTACAGGATAGCTCCTACAATGAGCAGTTCTTC.

The CDR3 nucleotides read TGTGCCAGTACCCCGGGAGCGGGAGGGCGCAAAGATACGCAGTATTTT. Translating it yields CASTPGAGGRKDTQYF. The rearrangement links TRBV19 to TRBJ2-3; 10 bases line up with TRBD2. The CDR3 runs to 16 residues. V shed 7 bases, J shed 5 bases, and the junction held 12 bases outside the gene matches. Germline loops: CDR1 LNHDA, CDR2 SQIVND (reference sequence).

This clone was seen just once. The J gene is TRBJ2-1, the V gene TRBV7-8; 10 nucleotides agree with TRBD2. J lost 0 bases, V lost 5 bases, and 13 bases had no gene match. CDR1 is SGHVS and CDR2 is FQNEAQ in the germline V gene. This CDR3 is 19 amino acids long. The CDR3 DNA reads as TGTGCCAGCAGCGTCCTTATGGTAGCGGGGGGAAGCTCCTACAATGAGCAGTTCTTC. Protein sequence: CASSVLMVAGGSSYNEQFF. Supplemented by reference TRBV7-8 and TRBJ2-1, the full variable domain reads GAGVSQSPRYKVAKRGQDVALRCDPISGHVSLFWYQQALGQGPEFLTYFQNEAQLDKSGLPSDRFFAERPEGSVSTLKIQRTQQEDSAVYLCASSVLMVAGGSSYNEQFFGPGTRLTVL.

This chain joins TRBV6-1 and TRBJ1-4; no reliable D call. V gave up 4 bases and J gave up 7 bases, with 19 bases separating them. The germline gives CDR1 MNHNS, CDR2 SASEGT. The CDR3 extends over 16 amino acids. The CDR3 DNA follows: TGTGCCAGCAGTGGAGTTTACGGGGTTTTCGGTGAAAAACTGTTTTTT. Encoded protein: CASSGVYGVFGEKLFF.

This clone was counted a single time. The rearrangement uses TRBV19 and TRBJ1-2; no firm D call. V was clipped by 4 bases and J by 2 bases, with 8 bases between them. The length of the CDR3 is 13 residues. Germline assignment: CDR1 LNHDA and CDR2 SQIVND (reference sequence). CDR3 nucleotides: TGTGCCAGTAGTACGGGGTTAAACTATGGCTACACCTTC. Its translation is CASSTGLNYGYTF.

The V gene is TRBV7-8, the J gene TRBJ2-7; D not resolved. This CDR3 spans 12 amino acids. The V gene's germline CDR1 is SGHVS and CDR2 FQNEAQ. V was shortened by 5 bases and J by 3 bases, with 8 bases between the two germline ends. CDR3 loop: CASSPKHYEQYF. The CDR3 coding sequence is TGTGCCAGCAGCCCGAAACACTACGAGCAGTACTTC.

This chain links TRBV5-1 with TRBJ1-1, with 8 bases matching TRBD1. The V gene end was trimmed by 0 bases and the J gene end by 4 bases; junction bases not matched to a gene: 5. Germline V gene data show CDR1 as SGHRS and CDR2 as YFSETQ. CDR3 length equals 15 residues. This CDR3 is CASSLVDRGGTEAFF. CDR3 coding DNA: TGCGCCAGCAGCTTGGTAGACAGGGGAGGCACTGAAGCTTTCTTT. The variable domain in full, completed from reference TRBV5-1 and TRBJ1-1, reads KAGVTQTPRYLIKTRGQQVTLSCSPISGHRSVSWYQQTPGQGLQFLFEYFSETQRNKGNFPGRFSGRQFSNSRSEMNVSTLELGDSALYLCASSLVDRGGTEAFFGQGTRLTVV.

V gene TRBV4-3 combines with J gene TRBJ2-1; 8 nucleotides match TRBD1. The CDR3 contains 17 residues. Unmatched junction bases numbered 10, after V lost 4 bases and J lost 2 bases. CDR1 is LGHNA, CDR2 YSLEER, per germline. Here the CDR3 reads CASSPATGVSPYNEQFF. The CDR3, as DNA: TGCGCCAGCAGCCCTGCGACAGGGGTGAGTCCCTACAATGAGCAGTTCTTC.

The chain carries TRBV5-1 and TRBJ2-7, with 7 bases lining up with TRBD1. CDR1 SGHRS and CDR2 YFSETQ come from the germline V gene. The CDR3 is 14 amino acids. The V gene end was trimmed by 2 bases and the J gene end by 1 base; junction bases not matched to a gene: 3. The CDR3 nucleotides read TGCGCCAGCAGCTTCGGGACAGCTTCCTACGAGCAGTACTTC. This translates into CASSFGTASYEQYF. Complete variable domain (other parts from reference TRBV5-1 and TRBJ2-7): KAGVTQTPRYLIKTRGQQVTLSCSPISGHRSVSWYQQTPGQGLQFLFEYFSETQRNKGNFPGRFSGRQFSNSRSEMNVSTLELGDSALYLCASSFGTASYEQYFGPGTRLTVT.

The chain is built from TRBV6-5 and TRBJ2-6; the D gene is possibly TRBD1 (6 bases). V was cut by 4 bases and J by 2 bases, with 9 bases left in between. The CDR3 sequence is 15 residues long. From germline, CDR1 is MNHEY and CDR2 SVGAGI. CDR3 coding DNA: TGTGCCAGCAGTTCGCAGGGGACTGGGGCCAACGTCCTGACTTTC. Translated: CASSSQGTGANVLTF.